These 17 T cell receptor beta chains were all obtained from the same sample, sequenced in a study of cytomegalovirus exposure and HLA in healthy donors. The study ran its PCR with 60 Vbeta and 13 Jbeta primers. Using immunoSEQ multiplex PCR, the repertoire was profiled, and TCRdb retains in-frame clones only, with some absent. The table lists around 150,000 clones, over 75% of them singletons. Input material: PBMCs. The origin of the receptors is a man aged 35-49 years in good health and CMV-seronegative.

This clone was detected only a few times. The chain links TRBV18 to TRBJ2-7; 7 nucleotides agree with TRBD2. CDR1 KGHSH and CDR2 LQKENI come from the germline V gene. The J segment lost 2 bases and the V segment lost 0 bases, leaving 7 bases of the junction unmatched. The CDR3 is 16 residues long. CDR3 in DNA: TGTGCCAGCTCACCACCTAGCGGGTTCCCCACCTACGAGCAGTACTTC. Encoded protein: CASSPPSGFPTYEQYF.

CDR3 region: CASSLYRQGHTEAFF. The CDR3 DNA is TGTGCCAGCAGTCTCTATCGACAGGGTCACACTGAAGCTTTCTTT. The chain employs TRBV6-6 and TRBJ1-1; 7 positions match TRBD1. The CDR3 is 15 residues long. Germline V gene data show CDR1 as MNHNY and CDR2 as SVGAGI (reference sequence). V was pared by 5 bases and J by 3 bases, with 9 bases of the junction left unmatched.

The V gene is TRBV6-5, the J gene TRBJ2-1, with TRBD2 matching 9 bases. CDR1 is MNHEY, CDR2 SVGAGI, per germline. The CDR3 consists of 13 residues. CDR3 sequence reads: CASGGYGNNEQFF. CDR3 nucleotide sequence: TGTGCAAGCGGGGGGTACGGGAACAATGAGCAGTTCTTC.

The CDR3 coding sequence is TGTGCCAGCAGTTCCCACCCCCTGATAGCGGGGGTTTACGAGCAGTACTTC. This translates into CASSSHPLIAGVYEQYF. J is TRBJ2-7 and V is TRBV28, with TRBD2 matching over 9 bases. CDR3 size: 17 residues. The germline gives CDR1 MDHEN, CDR2 SYDVKM. Losses at the gene ends were 4 bases for V and 4 bases for J; bases not matched to a gene: 14.

The rearrangement joins TRBV28 to TRBJ1-5; 8 positions agree with TRBD1. The CDR3 extends over 18 amino acids. Trimming cost V 3 bases and J 4 bases; bases outside gene matches: 14. Germline V CDR1 and CDR2: MDHEN, SYDVKM. In nucleotides, the CDR3 is TGTGCCAGCAGTTTGGTTGCGGCGGGACAGGCTCCGAATCAGCCCCAGCATTTT. Translation: CASSLVAAGQAPNQPQHF.

The chain combines TRBV14 with TRBJ1-1; 9 positions match TRBD1. CDR3 length equals 13 residues. Germline CDR1 and CDR2: SGHDN and FVKESK. Trimming at V came to 0 bases and at J to 10 bases, leaving 3 bases not matched to a gene. As DNA, the CDR3 is TGTGCCAGCAGCCAAGATGGGACAGGGCGAGCTTTCTTT. Protein: CASSQDGTGRAFF.

The V and J genes are TRBV5-1 and TRBJ1-2; D might be TRBD1 (5 bases). V lost 0 bases and J lost 8, with 20 bases in between. Germline assignment: CDR1 SGHRS and CDR2 YFSETQ. There are 16 residues in the CDR3. In DNA, the CDR3 is TGCGCCAGCAGCTTGGCCCAGGGAGGTGTATCGGGCGGCTACACCTTC. Encoded protein: CASSLAQGGVSGGYTF.

J is TRBJ2-7 and V is TRBV6-5; the match to TRBD1 covers 11 bases. Germline V gene data show CDR1 as MNHEY and CDR2 as SVGAGI. This CDR3 region has 15 residues. Trimming took 6 bases from V and 2 from J; bases not matched to a gene: 6. As DNA, the CDR3 is TGTGCCAGCAGCTTCCGGGACAGGGGGACCTACGAGCAGTACTTC. Its translation: CASSFRDRGTYEQYF.

The genes are TRBV6-5 and TRBJ1-4, with 8 positions matching TRBD1. Losses at the gene ends were 2 bases for V and 5 bases for J; bases not matched to a gene: 7. This CDR3 region has 16 residues. Germline lookup yields CDR1 MNHEY and CDR2 SVGAGI. The CDR3 DNA sequence: TGTGCCAGCAGTTACGAACAGGGGGTGGGAAATGAAAAACTGTTTTTT. Protein: CASSYEQGVGNEKLFF.

The V gene is TRBV6-1, the J gene TRBJ2-3; 7 nucleotides align to TRBD2. CDR1 MNHNS and CDR2 SASEGT come from the germline V gene. J was trimmed by 3 bases and V by 2 bases; bases with no gene match: 8. The CDR3 consists of 16 residues. The CDR3 protein is CASSEPGGGGTDTQYF. The CDR3 DNA reads TGTGCCAGCAGTGAACCCGGAGGCGGGGGAACAGATACGCAGTATTTT.

This chain connects TRBV28 to TRBJ2-7; 7 nucleotides line up with TRBD2. V lost 6 bases and J lost 2; bases outside the gene matches: 7. The CDR3 is made up of 14 amino acids. The germline gives CDR1 MDHEN, CDR2 SYDVKM. Here the CDR3 reads CASSPGTIAYEQYF. CDR3 sequence (DNA): TGTGCCAGCAGCCCCGGGACTATTGCCTACGAGCAGTACTTC.

The V gene is TRBV6-1, the J gene TRBJ2-7, with 7 nucleotides matching TRBD1. This CDR3 comprises 15 residues. J lost 5 bases, V lost 0 bases, and 7 bases had no gene match. CDR1 is MNHNS, CDR2 SASEGT, per germline. DNA of the CDR3: TGTGCCAGCAGTGAAGCGCTACAGGGGTTCGACGAGCAGTACTTC. Translated, it gives CASSEALQGFDEQYF.

The genes are TRBV5-1 and TRBJ2-1, with 10 bases fitting TRBD2. Germline-derived CDR1 and CDR2 are SGHRS and YFSETQ. The CDR3 contains 16 residues. V shed 0 bases, J shed 10 bases, and the junction held 10 bases outside the gene matches. CDR3 protein: CASSLDGTSVIGEQFF. The CDR3 region has the DNA TGCGCCAGCAGCTTGGATGGGACTAGCGTCATTGGGGAGCAGTTCTTC.

In DNA, the CDR3 is TGTGCCAGCAGTTTACCCCCCCTCATAGATCCCCTTCTCAAAAACATTCAGTACTTC. This encodes CASSLPPLIDPLLKNIQYF. This sequence joins TRBV28 and TRBJ2-4; D not certain. This CDR3 contains 19 residues. V dropped 2 bases and J dropped 3 bases, with 23 bases sitting between them. From germline, CDR1 is MDHEN and CDR2 SYDVKM.

The sample holds one count of this clone. V is TRBV7-9 and J is TRBJ2-7, with 11 nucleotides matching TRBD2. The CDR3 is 15 amino acids. Germline V gene data show CDR1 as SEHNR and CDR2 as FQNEAQ (reference sequence). The junction had 3 bases not matched to a gene; V was cut back by 5 bases and J by 0 bases. The CDR3 loop reads CASSRSGGGSYEQYF. In DNA form, the CDR3 reads TGTGCCAGCAGCCGTAGCGGGGGGGGCTCCTACGAGCAGTACTTC.

The rearrangement links TRBV12-5 to TRBJ2-2, with 9 nucleotides matching TRBD2. Trimming took 3 bases from V and 0 from J; bases not matched to a gene: 14. The CDR3 loop spans 20 amino acids. CDR1 and CDR2 (germline): LGHNT, FRNRAP. CDR3 coding DNA: TGTGCTAGTGGTTTAGCCGTCCTAGCGGGGCGGCAAACGAACACCGGGGAGCTGTTTTTT. Amino acids: CASGLAVLAGRQTNTGELFF.

A note on this clone: Other DNA sequences in this specimen translate into the identical CDR3. This rearrangement joins TRBV27 to TRBJ2-7; 11 nucleotides align to TRBD2. Per germline, CDR1 MNHEY and CDR2 SMNVEV (reference sequence). The CDR3 covers 17 residues. V lost 4 bases and J lost 3; bases outside the gene matches: 11. CDR3 in DNA: TGTGCCAGCAGTTCCCTTCTAGCGGGAGGAACAGGCTACGAGCAGTACTTC. Translating it yields CASSSLLAGGTGYEQYF.